This T cell receptor beta chain was documented in a study of T cell responses to AZD1222 COVID-19 vaccine. The study pooled second doses at about 4 or about 12 weeks. The length of the CDR3 is 14 residues. The V gene end was trimmed by 5 bases and the J gene end by 6 bases; junction bases not matched to a gene: 4. The germline V gene has CDR1 LGHNA and CDR2 YSLEER. Sequencing was performed with immunoSEQ multiplex PCR; in TCRdb, only in-frame clones are kept and a portion is missing. The data hold some 86,000 clones, with around nine tenths observed a single time. Points from the study as a whole: Spike-specific TCRs gained breadth and depth after people received two AZD1222 doses. Within unmutated variant regions lay the reported targets of nearly half of spike-specific TCRs. The donor group comprised mostly white British people and more females; the analysis possibly underestimated clonal diversity.

Comments on this clone: Its target is not known.

This TCR came from an adult who received the AZD1222 COVID-19 vaccine. The chain employs TRBV4-3 and TRBJ1-4; 9 nucleotides line up with TRBD1. Source: peripheral blood, taken 28 days after the second AZD1222 dose. CDR3 nucleotides: TGCGCCAGCAGCTACCGGGACAGGGATGAAAAACTGTTTTTT. This translates into CASSYRDRDEKLFF.